This T cell receptor beta chain was documented in a study of shared clonotypes between healthy human individuals. About this clone itself: The antigen remains undetermined.

General study points: Donors were few, which limited the genetic and exposure-history diversity represented. Against clonotypes common to all four donors, non-shared ones had lower generation probabilities.

Germline CDR1 MGHRA, CDR2 YSYEKL. J was trimmed by 0 bases and V by 1 base; bases with no gene match: 2. This CDR3 comprises 18 residues. Over several immunoSEQ plates, each subset's genomic DNA was distributed in even portions. TCRdb keeps only in-frame clones here, not all; method: immunoSEQ multiplex PCR. In the table there are approximately 650,000 clones, about 95% of which are singletons. CD8 cells classed as naive were CD45RO-negative and positively selected for CCR7, excluding terminally differentiated effector memory CD45RA+ cells. The clonotype comes from a young woman in good health. Material for sequencing was naive CD8+ T cells sorted from blood. This rearrangement joins TRBV4-1 to TRBJ2-1, with 14 bases aligning to TRBD2. In nucleotides, the CDR3 is TGCGCCAGCAGCCAAGGACTAGCGGGAGGGCCCTCCTACAATGAGCAGTTCTTC. Its translation is CASSQGLAGGPSYNEQFF.